The 4 T cell receptor beta chains below all came from one sample that was sequenced in a study of radiation and T cells in renal cell carcinoma. As for time point: blood 2 weeks post-SBRT. Treatment noted: 15 Gy SBRT to primary tumor, nephrectomy 4 weeks later. Produced via immunoSEQ multiplex PCR; TCRdb's table is partial and in-frame only. The sample records tens of thousands of clones, just over 85% being singletons. Sequenced here: blood, sampled from a patient whose treatment included radiotherapy and nephrectomy. These receptor sequences come from a woman aged 45-65 years with renal cell carcinoma.

V and J are TRBV4-3 and TRBJ1-4; D is ambiguous. This CDR3 has 14 residues. V lost 0 bases and J 8 bases, leaving 10 bases between the germline ends. CDR1 LGHNA and CDR2 YSLEER come from the germline V gene. The CDR3 sequence: CASSQEPGEEKLFF. The DNA for the CDR3 is TGCGCCAGCAGCCAAGAACCCGGGGAGGAAAAACTGTTTTTT.

The rearrangement joins TRBV6-1 to TRBJ1-3; D gene ambiguous. This CDR3 has 14 amino acids. Germline V gives CDR1 MNHNS, CDR2 SASEGT. Trimming shortened V by 6 bases and J by 2 bases, and 11 bases separated the two germline ends. The CDR3: CASREEKPGNTIYF. The DNA of the CDR3 is TGTGCCAGCAGGGAGGAGAAGCCTGGAAACACCATATATTTT.

The table lists this clone with a count of one. The chain carries TRBV28 and TRBJ1-3; 9 bases align to TRBD1. CDR3 length equals 16 residues. The trim removed 1 base at V and 4 bases at J, leaving 5 bases unmatched. Germline loops: CDR1 MDHEN, CDR2 SYDVKM. Here the CDR3 reads CASSLSIGTGGNTIYF. DNA of the CDR3: TGTGCCAGCAGTTTATCCATAGGGACAGGGGGAAACACCATATATTTT.

Comment on this clone: The sample holds other DNA sequences that translate to the same CDR3. This chain connects TRBV9 to TRBJ2-1, with D unclear. Germline CDR1 is SGDLS and CDR2 is YYNGEE. Trimming took 0 bases from V and 0 from J, leaving 7 bases between them. The CDR3 is 15 residues long. The DNA of the CDR3 is TGTGCCAGCAGCGTAGGACAAGGCTCCTACAATGAGCAGTTCTTC. Its translation is CASSVGQGSYNEQFF.